These T cell receptor beta chains were read from a single sample in a study of neurological immune-mediated disorders. TCRdb recomputed calls from the 5' RACE reads with MiXCR, one row per CDR3 protein. The table includes about 55,000 distinct CDR3 sequences, around 4% detected once. The sequenced sample consisted of PBMCs. The receptors shown here come from a man aged 55 to 69 with multiple sclerosis. The CDR3 runs from the conserved cysteine through the conserved F or W. A D gene is named only where the DNA matches it firmly. Only part of the rows carry a size: once, few, many, or a class if the clone is expanded.

clone_size	v_call	j_call	d_call	cdr3_aa	cdr3_nt
many	TRBV5-1	TRBJ1-4	TRBD1	CASGRRQGSEKLFF	TGCGCCAGCGGACGACGACAGGGGAGTGAAAAACTGTTTTTT
many	TRBV29-1	TRBJ1-1	TRBD1	CSVDRGNTEAFF	TGCAGCGTGGACAGGGGGAACACTGAAGCTTTCTTT
many	TRBV12-3/TRBV12-4	TRBJ2-2	TRBD2	CASRPGLAGATGELFF	TGTGCCAGCAGGCCAGGACTAGCGGGGGCCACCGGGGAGCTGTTTTTT
many	TRBV7-2	TRBJ1-2	TRBD1	CASSQQGNNYGYTF	TGTGCCAGCAGCCAACAGGGGAATAACTATGGCTACACCTTC
NA	TRBV30	TRBJ2-7	NA	CAFLRERPYEQYF	TGTGCCTTCCTACGGGAGAGACCTTACGAGCAGTACTTC
few	TRBV7-9	TRBJ1-1	NA	CASRLTPSTEAFF	TGTGCCAGCAGACTGACTCCCAGCACTGAAGCTTTCTTT
many	TRBV5-6	TRBJ1-6	TRBD1	CASSDTGGGSAPLHF	TGTGCCAGCAGCGATACAGGGGGAGGATCGGCACCCCTCCACTTT
many	TRBV2	TRBJ2-3	NA	CASLGPPSTDTQYF	TGTGCCAGCCTGGGACCGCCGAGCACAGATACGCAGTATTTT
many	TRBV10-3	TRBJ2-2	TRBD2	CAISGTSGNPGELFF	TGTGCCATCAGTGGGACTAGCGGGAATCCCGGGGAGCTGTTTTTT
many	TRBV24-1	TRBJ1-6	NA	CATRRGPQSPLHF	TGTGCCACCCGCAGAGGGCCCCAATCACCCCTCCACTTT
many	TRBV29-1	TRBJ2-1	NA	CSVAGTHEQFF	TGCAGCGTGGCAGGGACGCATGAGCAGTTCTTC
NA	TRBV4-1	TRBJ2-5	TRBD1	CASSRPNRGSETQYF	TGCGCCAGCAGCCGCCCTAACAGGGGGTCGGAGACCCAGTACTTC
many	TRBV5-1	TRBJ2-4	NA	CASSLGQAIAKNIQYF	TGCGCCAGCAGCTTGGGACAGGCCATAGCCAAAAACATTCAGTACTTC
few	TRBV5-5	TRBJ1-1	TRBD1	CASSGWDRGTEAFF	TGTGCCAGCAGCGGGTGGGACAGGGGCACTGAAGCTTTCTTT
many	TRBV20-1	TRBJ2-5	NA	CSARPQVGTQYF	TGCAGTGCTAGGCCCCAGGTCGGGACCCAGTACTTC
many	TRBV5-1	TRBJ2-6	NA	CASSFVGQGAGANVLTF	TGCGCCAGCAGCTTTGTGGGGCAAGGGGCCGGGGCCAACGTCCTGACTTTC
many	TRBV2	TRBJ2-3	TRBD2	CATRPTSGGTDTQYF	TGTGCCACCCGCCCGACTAGCGGCGGGACAGATACGCAGTATTTT
many	TRBV20-1	TRBJ2-7	NA	CSALRDTAYEQYF	TGCAGTGCTCTCCGCGATACGGCCTACGAGCAGTACTTC
many	TRBV20-1	TRBJ1-1	NA	CSALRGGGNEAFF	TGCAGTGCCCTACGCGGGGGAGGGAATGAAGCTTTCTTT
many	TRBV5-6	TRBJ2-3	TRBD2	CASSPTTGLAGGVADTQYF	TGTGCCAGCAGCCCTACCACCGGGCTAGCGGGGGGGGTAGCAGATACGCAGTATTTT
few	TRBV5-5	TRBJ2-7	NA	CASRFFFGSYEQYF	TGTGCCAGCCGTTTTTTTTTTGGATCCTACGAGCAGTACTTC
many	TRBV4-2	TRBJ1-3	NA	CASSQDGGRGRNTIYF	TGTGCCAGCAGCCAAGACGGAGGCAGAGGGCGAAACACCATATATTTT
many	TRBV20-1	TRBJ2-2	TRBD2	CSAGTSGSGTGELFF	TGCAGTGCTGGGACTAGCGGGAGTGGCACCGGGGAGCTGTTTTTT
many	TRBV15	TRBJ2-1	NA	CATSRYGWVSDRPYDNEQFF	TGTGCCACCAGCAGATACGGCTGGGTGTCTGACAGGCCCTATGACAATGAGCAGTTCTTC
many	TRBV7-2	TRBJ1-4	TRBD1	CASSEARDSEKLFF	TGTGCCAGCAGCGAAGCCCGGGACAGCGAAAAACTGTTTTTT
few	TRBV20-1	TRBJ2-7	NA	CSARVSDYEQYF	TGCAGTGCTAGAGTCAGTGACTACGAGCAGTACTTC
NA	TRBV20-1	TRBJ2-1	TRBD1	CSLLWGTGGDEQFF	TGCAGTCTCTTGTGGGGGACAGGGGGGGATGAGCAGTTCTTC
few	TRBV28	TRBJ1-1	NA	CASSLYIEAFF	TGTGCCAGCAGTTTGTACATTGAAGCTTTCTTT
many	TRBV20-1	TRBJ2-7	TRBD2	CSAHNPPGGEQYF	TGCAGTGCTCATAACCCCCCGGGAGGCGAGCAGTACTTC